Described below is a single T cell receptor beta chain sequence and its context. This sample is drawn from a study of technical replicates of blood from a handful of donors. Clones were read by immunoSEQ multiplex PCR, and TCRdb kept only the in-frame ones, dropping some. The sample carries approximately 79,000 clones, around 97% recorded once. V was clipped by 4 bases and J by 3 bases, with 4 bases between them. Germline assignment: CDR1 SQVTM and CDR2 ANQGSEA. This CDR3 comprises 11 residues. Source material: T cells isolated from PBMCs. The sequence was collected from a human donor in good health. The chain joins TRBV29-1 to TRBJ1-3, with unresolved D. CDR3 sequence: CSVVSGNTIYF. CDR3 DNA: TGCAGCGTTGTGAGTGGAAACACCATATATTTT.